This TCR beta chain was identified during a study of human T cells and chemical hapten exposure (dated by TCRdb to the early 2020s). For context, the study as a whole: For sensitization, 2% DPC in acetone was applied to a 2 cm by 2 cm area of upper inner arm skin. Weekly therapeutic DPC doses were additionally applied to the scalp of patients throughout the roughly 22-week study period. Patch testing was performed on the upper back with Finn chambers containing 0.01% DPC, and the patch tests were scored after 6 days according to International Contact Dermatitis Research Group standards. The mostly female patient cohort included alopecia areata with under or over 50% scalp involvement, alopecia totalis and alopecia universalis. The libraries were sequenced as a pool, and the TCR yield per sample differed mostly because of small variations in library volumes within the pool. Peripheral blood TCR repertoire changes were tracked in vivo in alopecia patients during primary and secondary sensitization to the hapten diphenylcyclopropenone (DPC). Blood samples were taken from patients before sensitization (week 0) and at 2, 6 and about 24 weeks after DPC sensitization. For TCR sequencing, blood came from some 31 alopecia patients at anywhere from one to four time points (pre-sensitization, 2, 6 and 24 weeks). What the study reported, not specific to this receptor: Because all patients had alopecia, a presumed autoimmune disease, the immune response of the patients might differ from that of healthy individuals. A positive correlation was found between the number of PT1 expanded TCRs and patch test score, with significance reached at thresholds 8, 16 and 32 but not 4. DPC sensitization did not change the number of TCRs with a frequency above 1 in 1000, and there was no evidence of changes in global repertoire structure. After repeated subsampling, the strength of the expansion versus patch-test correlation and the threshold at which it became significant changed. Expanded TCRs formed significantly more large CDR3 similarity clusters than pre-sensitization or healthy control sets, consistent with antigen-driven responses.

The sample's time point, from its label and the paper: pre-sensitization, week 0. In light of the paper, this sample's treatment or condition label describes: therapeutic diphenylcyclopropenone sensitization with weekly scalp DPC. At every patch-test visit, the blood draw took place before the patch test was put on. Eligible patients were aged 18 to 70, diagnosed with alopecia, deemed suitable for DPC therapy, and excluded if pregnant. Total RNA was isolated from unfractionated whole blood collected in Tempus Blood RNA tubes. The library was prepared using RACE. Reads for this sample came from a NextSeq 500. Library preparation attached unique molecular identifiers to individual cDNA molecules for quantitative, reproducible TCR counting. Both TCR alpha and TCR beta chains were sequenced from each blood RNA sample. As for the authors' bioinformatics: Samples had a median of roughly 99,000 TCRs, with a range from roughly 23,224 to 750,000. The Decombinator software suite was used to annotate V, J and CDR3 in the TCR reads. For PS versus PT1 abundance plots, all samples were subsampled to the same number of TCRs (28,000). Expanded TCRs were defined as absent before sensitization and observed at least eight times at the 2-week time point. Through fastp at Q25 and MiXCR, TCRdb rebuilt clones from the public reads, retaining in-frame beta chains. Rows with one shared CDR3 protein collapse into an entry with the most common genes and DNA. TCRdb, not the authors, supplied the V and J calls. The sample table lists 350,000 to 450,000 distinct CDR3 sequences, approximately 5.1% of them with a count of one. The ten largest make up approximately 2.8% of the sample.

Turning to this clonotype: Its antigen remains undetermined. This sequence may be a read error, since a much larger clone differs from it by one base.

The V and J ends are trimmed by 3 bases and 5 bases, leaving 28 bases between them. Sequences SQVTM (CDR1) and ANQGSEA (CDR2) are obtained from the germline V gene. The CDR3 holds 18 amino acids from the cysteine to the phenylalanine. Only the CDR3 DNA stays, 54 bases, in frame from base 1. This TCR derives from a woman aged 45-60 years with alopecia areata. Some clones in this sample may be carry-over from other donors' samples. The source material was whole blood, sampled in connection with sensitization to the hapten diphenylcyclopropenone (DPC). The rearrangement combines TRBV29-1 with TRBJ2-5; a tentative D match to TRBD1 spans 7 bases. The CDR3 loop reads CSVDGIGQESGLGETQYF. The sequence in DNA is TGCAGCGTTGATGGAATAGGACAGGAGTCGGGACTCGGGGAGACCCAGTACTTC.